One sample yielded the 7 T cell receptor beta chains listed below, sequenced in a study of blood T cell repertoires in COVID-19. Data came from immunoSEQ multiplex PCR; TCRdb stores just in-frame clones and leaves some out. The sample lists approximately 400,000 clones, around 83% occurring once. The material sequenced was PBMCs or T cells enriched from blood (not recorded which). Receptors were obtained from a woman between 45 and 60 years old who had recovered from COVID-19.

The chain combines TRBV30 with TRBJ1-2, with 9 nucleotides matching TRBD1. The CDR3 spans 13 residues. Germline loops: CDR1 GTSNPN, CDR2 SVGIG (reference sequence). V trimming: 2 bases; J trimming: 4 bases; junction bases outside the gene matches: 2. Here the CDR3 reads CAWSRGQGYGYTF. CDR3 coding DNA: TGTGCCTGGAGTCGGGGACAGGGCTATGGCTACACCTTC.

This chain links TRBV9 with TRBJ1-1; D is undetermined. The CDR3 has 15 amino acids. Trimming took off 0 bases at V and 2 bases at J, with 11 bases between the two ends. The germline V gene has CDR1 SGDLS and CDR2 YYNGEE. CDR3 nucleotide sequence: TGTGCCAGCAGCGTAGTACCCGGGAGAAACACTGAAGCTTTCTTT. This gives the protein CASSVVPGRNTEAFF.

The J gene is TRBJ1-2, the V gene TRBV7-2; 10 nucleotides match TRBD1. V shed 5 bases, J shed 4 bases, and the junction held 7 bases outside the gene matches. CDR1 SGHTA and CDR2 FQGNSA come from the germline V gene. The CDR3 length is 15 residues. CDR3 nucleotide sequence: TGTGCCAGCAGCCCTCAGACAGGGGGCGGCTATGGCTACACCTTC. Its translation is CASSPQTGGGYGYTF.

The DNA of the CDR3 is TGTGCCAGCAGCCCCTCCCCCGCGATCGGGACCCAGTACTTC. Translating it yields CASSPSPAIGTQYF. The rearrangement joins TRBV3-1 (or the pseudogene TRBV3-2) to TRBJ2-5; the D is unclear. The CDR3 extends over 14 amino acids. Germline V CDR1 and CDR2: LGHDT, YNNKEL (reference sequence). V lost 4 bases to trimming and J lost 7 bases, with 16 bases between them.

This clone was picked up a small number of times. The gene calls are TRBV20-1 and TRBJ1-5; tentatively, D is TRBD1 (6 bases). Trimming took 3 bases from V and 6 from J, leaving 18 bases between them. This CDR3 has 15 amino acids. Germline loops: CDR1 DFQATT, CDR2 SNEGSKA (reference sequence). The CDR3 coding sequence is TGCAGTGCTAGTTTCGCACAGGGTGTAGCTCAGCCCCAGCATTTT. Protein sequence: CSASFAQGVAQPQHF.

The J gene is TRBJ1-2, the V gene TRBV5-1; perhaps TRBD1 as D (6 bases). The CDR3 loop spans 14 amino acids. Germline assignment: CDR1 SGHRS and CDR2 YFSETQ. Deletions cut 7 bases from V and 2 bases from J, with 15 bases between. CDR3 in DNA: TGCGCCAGCTCGCCCGAGGGACACAACTATGGCTACACCTTC. It is translated as CASSPEGHNYGYTF.

This chain joins TRBV29-1 and TRBJ1-1; D remains unclear. Germline CDR1 reads SQVTM; CDR2 reads ANQGSEA. V gave up 2 bases and J gave up 3 bases, with 4 bases separating them. There are 11 residues in the CDR3. The CDR3 sequence is CSVEQYTEAFF. As DNA, the CDR3 is TGCAGCGTTGAACAATACACTGAAGCTTTCTTT.